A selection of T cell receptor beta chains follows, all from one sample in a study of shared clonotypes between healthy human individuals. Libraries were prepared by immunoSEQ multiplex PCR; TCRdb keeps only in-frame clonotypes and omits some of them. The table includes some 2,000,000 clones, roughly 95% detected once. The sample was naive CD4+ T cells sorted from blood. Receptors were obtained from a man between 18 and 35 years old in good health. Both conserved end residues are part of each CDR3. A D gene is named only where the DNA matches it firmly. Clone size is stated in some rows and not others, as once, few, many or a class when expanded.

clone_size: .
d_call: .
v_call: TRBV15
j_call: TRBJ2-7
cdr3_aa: CATTRDPPPSEQYF
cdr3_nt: TGTGCCACCACCAGGGATCCCCCTCCTTCCGAGCAGTACTTC

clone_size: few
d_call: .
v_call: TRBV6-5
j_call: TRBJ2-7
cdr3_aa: CASSYSSPGEYEQYF
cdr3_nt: TGTGCCAGCAGTTACTCGAGCCCGGGGGAGTACGAGCAGTACTTC

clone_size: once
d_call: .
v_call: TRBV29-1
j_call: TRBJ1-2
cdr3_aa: CSVGEGFGYTF
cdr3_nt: TGCAGCGTTGGGGAGGGGTTTGGCTACACCTTC

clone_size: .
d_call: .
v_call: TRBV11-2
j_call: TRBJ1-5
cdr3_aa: CASSFTSGSQPQHF
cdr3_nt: TGTGCCAGCAGCTTCACTTCAGGGTCGCAGCCCCAGCATTTT

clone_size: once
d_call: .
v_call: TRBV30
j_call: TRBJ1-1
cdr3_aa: CAWSVGIRNTEAFF
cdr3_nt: TGTGCCTGGAGTGTGGGAATTCGGAACACTGAAGCTTTCTTT

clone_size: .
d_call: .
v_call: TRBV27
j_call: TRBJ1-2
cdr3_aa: CASSLSGGPLDYGYTF
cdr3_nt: TGTGCCAGCAGTTTATCGGGGGGGCCCCTGGACTATGGCTACACCTTC

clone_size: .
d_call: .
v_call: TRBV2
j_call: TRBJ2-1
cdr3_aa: CASSQLVSLNEQFF
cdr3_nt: TGTGCCAGCAGCCAACTAGTAAGCCTGAATGAGCAGTTCTTC

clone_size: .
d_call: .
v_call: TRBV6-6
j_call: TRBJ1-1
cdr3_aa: CASSLAGLNTEAFF
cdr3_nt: TGTGCCAGCAGTTTGGCAGGCCTGAACACTGAAGCTTTCTTT

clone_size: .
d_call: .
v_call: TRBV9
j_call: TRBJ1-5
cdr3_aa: CASSPIPGGQPQHF
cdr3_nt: TGTGCCAGCAGCCCAATACCTGGGGGTCAGCCCCAGCATTTT

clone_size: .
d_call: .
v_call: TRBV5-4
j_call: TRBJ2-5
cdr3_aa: CASSLADTQETQYF
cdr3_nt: TGTGCCAGCAGCTTGGCCGACACCCAAGAGACCCAGTACTTC

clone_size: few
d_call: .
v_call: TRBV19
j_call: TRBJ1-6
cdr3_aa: CASSIGQGYSPLHF
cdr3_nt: TGTGCCAGTAGTATCGGCCAGGGGTATTCACCCCTCCACTTT

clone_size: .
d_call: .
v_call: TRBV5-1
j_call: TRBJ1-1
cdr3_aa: CASSLDPGWNTEAFF
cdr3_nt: TGCGCCAGCAGCTTGGATCCGGGTTGGAACACTGAAGCTTTCTTT

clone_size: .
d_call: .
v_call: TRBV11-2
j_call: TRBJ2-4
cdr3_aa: CASREGGAKNIQYF
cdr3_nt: TGTGCCAGCAGGGAGGGTGGGGCCAAAAACATTCAGTACTTC

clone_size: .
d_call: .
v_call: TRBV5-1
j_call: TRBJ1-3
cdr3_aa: CASSLEPGRFSGNTIYF
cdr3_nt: TGCGCCAGCAGTTTGGAACCGGGACGGTTCTCTGGAAACACCATATATTTT

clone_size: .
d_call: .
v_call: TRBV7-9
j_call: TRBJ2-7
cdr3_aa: CASSLKGRIYEQYF
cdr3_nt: TGTGCCAGCAGCTTAAAAGGACGGATCTACGAGCAGTACTTC

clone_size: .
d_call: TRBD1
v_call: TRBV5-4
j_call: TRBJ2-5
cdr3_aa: CASSIGTGYETQYF
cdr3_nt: TGTGCCAGCAGCATCGGGACAGGGTACGAGACCCAGTACTTC

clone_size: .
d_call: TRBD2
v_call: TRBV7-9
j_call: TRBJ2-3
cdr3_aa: CASSLRTSGSTDTQYF
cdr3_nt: TGTGCCAGCAGCTTACGCACTAGCGGCAGCACAGATACGCAGTATTTT

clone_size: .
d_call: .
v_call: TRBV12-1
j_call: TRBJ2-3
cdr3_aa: CASSSSGAYTDTQYF
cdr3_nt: TGTGCCAGCAGCTCTAGCGGGGCTTACACAGATACGCAGTATTTT

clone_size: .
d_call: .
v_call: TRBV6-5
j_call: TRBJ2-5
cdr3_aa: CASSRPGAAQYF
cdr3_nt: TGTGCCAGCAGTCGCCCCGGGGCGGCCCAGTACTTC

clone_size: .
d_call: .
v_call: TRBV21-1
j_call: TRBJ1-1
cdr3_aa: CASKEGDTEAFF
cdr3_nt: TGTGCCAGCAAAGAGGGGGACACTGAAGCTTTCTTT

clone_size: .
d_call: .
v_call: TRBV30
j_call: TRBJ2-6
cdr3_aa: CAWSTQLVLSGANVLTF
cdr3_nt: TGTGCCTGGAGTACCCAGCTGGTTCTCTCTGGGGCCAACGTCCTGACTTTC

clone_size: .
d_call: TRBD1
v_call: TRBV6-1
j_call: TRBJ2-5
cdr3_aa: CASSEGDRRQETQYF
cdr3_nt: TGTGCCAGCAGTGAAGGGGACAGGCGGCAAGAGACCCAGTACTTC

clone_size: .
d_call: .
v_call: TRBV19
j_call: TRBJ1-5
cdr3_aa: CASRAEGQPQHF
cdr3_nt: TGTGCCAGTAGAGCTGAGGGGCAGCCCCAGCATTTT

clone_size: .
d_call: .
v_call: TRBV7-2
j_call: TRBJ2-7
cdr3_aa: CASSFKGTYEQYF
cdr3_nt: TGTGCCAGCAGCTTTAAGGGGACCTACGAGCAGTACTTC

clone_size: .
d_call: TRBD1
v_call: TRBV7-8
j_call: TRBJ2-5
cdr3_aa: CASSSDRGRTETQYF
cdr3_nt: TGTGCCAGCAGCTCGGACAGGGGGAGGACGGAGACCCAGTACTTC

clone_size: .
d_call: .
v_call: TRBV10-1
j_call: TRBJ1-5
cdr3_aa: CADRWSNQPQHF
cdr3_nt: TGCGCCGACCGTTGGTCCAATCAGCCCCAGCATTTT

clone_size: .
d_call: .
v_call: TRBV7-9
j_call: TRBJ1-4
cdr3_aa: CASSLTETNEKLFF
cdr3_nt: TGTGCCAGCAGCTTAACAGAAACTAATGAAAAACTGTTTTTT

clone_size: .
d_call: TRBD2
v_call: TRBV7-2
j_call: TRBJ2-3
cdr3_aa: CASSRTSGRTDTQYF
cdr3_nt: TGTGCCAGCAGCAGGACTAGCGGTCGCACAGATACGCAGTATTTT

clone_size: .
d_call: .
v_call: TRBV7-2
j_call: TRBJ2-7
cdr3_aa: CASSLAGALGYEQYF
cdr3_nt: TGTGCCAGCAGCTTAGCGGGAGCTTTAGGCTACGAGCAGTACTTC

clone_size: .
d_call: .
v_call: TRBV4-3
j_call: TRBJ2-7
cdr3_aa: CASSQEFTSYEQYF
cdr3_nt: TGCGCCAGCAGCCAAGAGTTCACTTCCTACGAGCAGTACTTC

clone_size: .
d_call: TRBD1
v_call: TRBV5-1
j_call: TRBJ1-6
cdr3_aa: CASRIGTANSPLHF
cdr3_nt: TGCGCCAGCAGAATAGGGACAGCTAATTCACCCCTCCACTTT

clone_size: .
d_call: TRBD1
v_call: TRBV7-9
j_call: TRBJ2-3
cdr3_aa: CASSSGGRDTDTQYF
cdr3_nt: TGTGCCAGCAGTTCAGGGGGAAGGGACACAGATACGCAGTATTTT

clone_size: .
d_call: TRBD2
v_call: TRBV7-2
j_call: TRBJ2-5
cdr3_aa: CASSLESGEQETQYF
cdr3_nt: TGTGCCAGCAGCTTAGAGAGCGGGGAGCAAGAGACCCAGTACTTC

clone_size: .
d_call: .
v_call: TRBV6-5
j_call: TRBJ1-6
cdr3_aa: CASSWEKGGISPLHF
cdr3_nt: TGTGCCAGCAGTTGGGAGAAAGGGGGGATTTCACCCCTCCACTTT

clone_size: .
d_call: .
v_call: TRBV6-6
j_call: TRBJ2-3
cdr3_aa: CASLQHVIGTDTQYF
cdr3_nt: TGTGCCAGCCTCCAACATGTGATCGGCACAGATACGCAGTATTTT

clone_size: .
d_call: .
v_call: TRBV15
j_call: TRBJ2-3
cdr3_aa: CATSPGASTSTDTQYF
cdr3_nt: TGTGCCACCAGCCCCGGCGCGTCCACTAGCACAGATACGCAGTATTTT

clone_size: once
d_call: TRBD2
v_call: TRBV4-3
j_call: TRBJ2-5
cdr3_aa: CASSQGLVAGGSQETQYF
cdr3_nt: TGCGCCAGCAGCCAAGGCCTCGTGGCGGGAGGTTCCCAAGAGACCCAGTACTTC

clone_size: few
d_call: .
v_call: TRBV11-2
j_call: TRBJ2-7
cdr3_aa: CASSFEPAYEQYF
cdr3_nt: TGTGCCAGCAGCTTCGAACCGGCATACGAGCAGTACTTC

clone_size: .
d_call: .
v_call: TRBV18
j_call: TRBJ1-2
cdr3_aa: CASSPSGDYGYTF
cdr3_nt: TGTGCCAGCTCACCATCCGGAGACTATGGCTACACCTTC

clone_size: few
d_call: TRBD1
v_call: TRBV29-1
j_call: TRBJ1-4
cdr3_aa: CSVERTGINEKLFF
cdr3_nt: TGCAGCGTTGAAAGGACAGGGATTAATGAAAAACTGTTTTTT